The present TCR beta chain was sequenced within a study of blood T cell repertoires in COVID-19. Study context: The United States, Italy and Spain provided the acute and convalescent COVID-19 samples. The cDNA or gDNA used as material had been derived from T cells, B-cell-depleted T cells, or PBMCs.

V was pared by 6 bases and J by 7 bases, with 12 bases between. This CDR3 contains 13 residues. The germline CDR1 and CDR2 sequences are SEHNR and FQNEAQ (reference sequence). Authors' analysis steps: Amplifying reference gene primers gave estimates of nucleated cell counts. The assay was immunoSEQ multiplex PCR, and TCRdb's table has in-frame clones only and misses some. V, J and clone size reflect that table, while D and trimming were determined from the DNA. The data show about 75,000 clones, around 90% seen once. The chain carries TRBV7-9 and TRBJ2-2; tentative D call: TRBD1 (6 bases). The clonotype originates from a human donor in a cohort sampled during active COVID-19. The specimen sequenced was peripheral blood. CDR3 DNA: TGTGCCAGCAGACAACAGGGCGGCGGGGAGCTGTTTTTT. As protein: CASRQQGGGELFF.